This TCR beta chain was recorded in a study of cytomegalovirus exposure and HLA in healthy donors (dated by TCRdb to about 2017). For context, the study as a whole: An earlier analysis of some 600 of the donors reported approximately 280 Gb of sequence data and around 120 million unique TCR beta sequences obtained from roughly 170 million T cells. An early release that covered some 630 HLA-typed donors contained approximately 320 gigabases of sequencing data and 65 million to 100 million unique TCR sequences. The genetic ancestry cluster associated with self-reported Caucasian donors included over 80% of the 300 to 450 genotyped donors. The study aimed to test whether signatures of past pathogen exposure could be identified by cataloging public T cell receptors. The T cell repertoires of several hundred subjects were profiled by immunosequencing and related to cytomegalovirus serostatus. Along with the roughly 670-subject first cohort, a separate validation cohort of over 90 different subjects was used. High-throughput TCR immunosequencing, statistical association of individual TCRs with disease status, and machine learning were combined to predict cytomegalovirus infection status. In a later analysis, previously published TCR beta repertoires from 550 to 700 donors were re-analyzed and high-resolution HLA genotyping was added so that TCR occurrence patterns could be studied. In the later analysis, no new phenotypic data were used to find candidate immune exposures; instead, reliance was placed on TCR beta sequences and their occurrence across donors. An earlier analysis of 587 of the donors used high-throughput TCR beta sequencing to judge whether each TCR beta V gene segment behaved as functional or pseudogenic. Donor age, sex, ethnicity and CMV serostatus were compiled together with the repertoire data. A later genetic analysis took genome-wide SNP genotypes for 398 of the 666 donors and used that subset as a discovery cohort. Every discovery cohort repertoire had been produced on one sequencing platform. HLA typing covered class I and class II loci at four-digit resolution. The number of typed donors differed by locus: about 629-640 for A, B, C, DRB1 and DQB1; 500 to 550 for DQA1; about 600 for DPA1; and about 470 for DPB1. About five DR-DQ haplotypes were handled as single units for association and clustering because linkage in the cohort was strong. Among around 400 genotyped donors of the cohort, an average of approximately 220,000 unique TCR beta nucleotide sequences was sequenced per donor, of which about 19% were non-productive.

CDR1 SSHAT and CDR2 FNYEAQ were looked up in the germline V gene (reference sequence). Including cysteine and phenylalanine, the CDR3 has 16 amino acids. The CDR3 DNA has 48 bases and is translated from base 1. Libraries were constructed by the immunoSEQ multiplex PCR assay. For the multiplex PCR, a mixture combining 60 forward primers for TCR Vbeta segments and 13 reverse primers for TCR Jbeta segments was used. Amplification of the CDR3 region of rearranged TCR beta genes was performed with a multiplex PCR assay on genomic DNA. The amplified TCR beta libraries were sequenced on the Illumina HiSeq System as 87-base-pair reads. The study's processing was this. Across the 666 repertoires, a later analysis counted some 81 million unique TCR beta chains, approximately 12 million of which were shared by at least two donors. Raw reads were error-corrected and collapsed into unique sequences by a nearest-neighbor algorithm in which closely related sequences were merged to remove PCR and sequencing errors. To assign V, D and J gene segments, CDR3 sequences were aligned to IMGT reference sequences. For a sequence to be retained, at least a six-nucleotide match to both a V gene segment and a J gene segment was required. Rearrangements were called productive when the CDR3 lacked stop codons and stayed in frame with V and J; all others were non-productive. CDR3 was defined by IMGT convention, running from the second conserved V-encoded cysteine to the conserved J-encoded phenylalanine. The earlier analysis of 587 of the donors excluded any sequence lacking an unambiguous match to a single V gene segment. In an earlier analysis of 450 to 700 of the donors, V segments were called functional above 56.7% productive rearrangements and were called segregating when the between-donor standard deviation exceeded 5%. A statistical classification framework was developed to diagnose cytomegalovirus status using the catalog of TCR beta chain sequences. In a later analysis, TCR nucleotide sequences were compared against IMGT/GENE-DB human TR gene sequences so that V and J genes could be assigned. A later analysis assigned CDR3 sequences and most-parsimonious VDJ recombination scenarios with the TCRdist pipeline. In a later analysis, every TCR beta chain was defined by the combination of its CDR3 amino acid sequence and its V-gene family, and reads without a unique V-gene family were dropped. In a later analysis, some 600 highly shared, low-generation-probability nucleotide sequences were removed to address suspected cross-contamination and a sequencing artifact. A later analysis calculated a clonal expansion index for each public chain from normalized within-repertoire ranks of inferred template counts. In a later analysis, generation probabilities were computed using a VDJ recombination model fitted to out-of-frame rearrangements, and the results were checked against IGoR. Hypergeometric tests were used in a later analysis to score TCR-TCR, TCR-HLA and TCR-CMV co-occurrence, with a repertoire-size bias correction applied to the TCR pairs. In a later analysis, false discovery rates were estimated by permuting HLA or CMV assignments 20 times. A later analysis grouped co-occurring TCRs with DBSCAN, adding TCRdist sequence similarity when clustering within HLA-allele-positive subsets. Repertoires with fewer than 30,000 or more than 120,000 public chains were left out of co-occurrence clustering, as were a handful of repertoires with anomalous nucleotide sharing. This immuneACCESS table, as held by TCRdb, lists in-frame sequences with V and J called but not all clones. Of the missing ones, under half trace to an unresolved V gene in checked studies; the others have no known cause. From that table come the V and J calls and clone size; the DNA was used to work out D and trimming. Present in this sample are around 150,000 clones, around 77% of which were seen just once. The ten largest clones add up to less than 5% of the sample.

Broader findings and caveats from the paper: When HLA alleles, especially DR and DQ, strongly co-occurred, attributing TCR associations to individual alleles was difficult. Some IMGT-functional V segments, including TRBV6-2 and TRBV6-3, could not be distinguished by the 87-base-pair reads and were therefore excluded. In an earlier analysis of a few hundred of the donors, most TCR beta V segments were observed in productive rearrangements about 87% or about 30% of the time, broadly matching IMGT annotations. Correlated functional status among segregating V segments might be attributable to linkage disequilibrium, but an unknown experimental factor could not be ruled out. Because some donors lacked HLA typing at each locus, the association tests relied only on the typed subset. According to the authors, the approach could potentially be generalized to other disease states and immunological phenotypes. A later analysis found that HLA-associated TCR beta chains were more clonally expanded and had lower generation probabilities than equally common non-associated chains. A further reported finding was that TCR beta sequences accurately predicted the HLA-A and HLA-B alleles for most subjects in the first cohort. In a later genetic analysis, fewer N-insertions in productive TCRs were reported among donors in an Asian-associated ancestry cluster than the approximately 630-donor mean. A group of highly shared sequence variants was considered likely to be a technical artifact of the sequencing pipeline. The classifier was reported to diagnose cytomegalovirus status with high specificity and sensitivity in both the original and validation cohorts. A later analysis reported that several top co-occurrence clusters appeared linked to parvovirus B19, influenza, CMV and Epstein-Barr virus. CMV serostatus was the only immune exposure information available for the cohort. Over 15 rarely observed V segments, including chromosome 9 orphons, were excluded from the earlier analysis of about 600 of the donors because counts were too low. Sequencing depth was assumed to be roughly uniform across donors in the presence/absence analyses, though that assumption may not hold. In a later analysis, most CMV-associated TCR beta chains were found to appear HLA-restricted, with HLA associations seemingly driven largely by CMV exposure. A later genetic analysis associated a missense DCLRE1C variant with V-gene and J-gene trimming of TCR beta chains, and an independent cohort replicated the association. A total of 164 TCR beta chains were listed by the study as associated with cytomegalovirus. Most TCR sequences were seen in very few donors, while some public TCRs were found in many individuals. In this cohort, only TCR beta chains were sequenced, and detectable features were limited by the absence of alpha or paired-chain data. A few of the identified cytomegalovirus-associated TCR beta chains were confirmed in vitro to be specific for cytomegalovirus antigens. According to a later analysis, TCR association rates differed among HLA loci, with DRB1 alleles showing the most associated TCRs and HLA-C alleles showing the fewest. At a false discovery rate of 0.05, a later analysis linked 16,000 or so TCR beta sequences to specific HLA alleles.

Regarding this clone: The clone's antigen remains unknown. No quality values exist for individual bases; no much larger clone is one base distant.

The cohort comprised around 700 healthy bone marrow donors. All cohort members were sampled while nominally healthy, although unrecorded immune exposures were likely present. Of the roughly 670 cohort members, around 300 had a positive CMV serostatus and about 350 had a negative one, while no CMV serostatus was recorded for the donor. Each donor provided a peripheral blood sample, and peripheral blood mononuclear cells were used for TCR beta sequencing. The Qiagen DNeasy Blood Extraction Kit was used to extract genomic DNA from the blood cell samples. The rearrangement joined TRBV7-7 to TRBJ2-2; TRBD2 aligns with 9 central bases. The source is a man aged 30 to 39 in good health. Input material: PBMCs. The DNA sequence reads TGTGCTGGCAGCAAAGTAGCGGGGGCGAACACCGGGGAGCTGTTTTTT. Its translation reads: CAGSKVAGANTGELFF. With the portions outside the CDR3 filled from the reference TRBV7-7 and TRBJ2-2 genes, the complete variable region becomes GAGVSQSPRYKVTKRGQDVTLRCDPISSHATLYWYQQALGQGPEFLTYFNYEAQPDKSGLPSDRFSAERPEGSISTLTIQRTEQRDSAMYRCAGSKVAGANTGELFFGEGSRLTVL.